A single sample is the source of the 2 T cell receptor beta chains below, sequenced in a study of regulatory T cells in long-lasting Graves disease. Combining iRepertoire HTBI primers with Arm-PCR of CDR3 regions, the authors built TCR beta libraries. TCRdb fed the multiplex PCR reads into MiXCR, producing one record per CDR3 protein. This table holds roughly 300,000 distinct CDR3 sequences, about 20% found once. Documented time point: persistent/refractory GD, antithyroid drugs over 5 years with positive TRAb. From PBMCs, RNA was extracted and then used to make the TCR library. Specimen: peripheral blood mononuclear cells (PBMCs), collected when the disease was refractory, from a patient treated with antithyroid drugs. The receptors here all came from a female donor with Graves disease.

The chain uses TRBV12-5 and TRBJ1-1, with D tentatively TRBD1 (5 bases). The CDR3 contains 16 residues. The germline V gene encodes CDR1 LGHNT and CDR2 FRNRAP. V was clipped by 0 bases and J by 5 bases, with 16 bases between them. CDR3 in amino acids: CASGLVRRGSVTEAFF. The DNA of the CDR3 is TGTGCTAGTGGTTTGGTACGGAGGGGCTCAGTGACTGAAGCTTTCTTT.

This clonotype showed up many times. This chain links TRBV12-3 or TRBV12-4 with TRBJ2-2; D ambiguous. CDR3 length equals 13 residues. The V end lost 0 bases, the J end lost 5 bases, and 4 bases lay between the germline ends. The CDR3 nucleotides read TGTGCCAGCAGTTTAGCGGGGACCGGGGAGCTGTTTTTT. This sequence encodes CASSLAGTGELFF.